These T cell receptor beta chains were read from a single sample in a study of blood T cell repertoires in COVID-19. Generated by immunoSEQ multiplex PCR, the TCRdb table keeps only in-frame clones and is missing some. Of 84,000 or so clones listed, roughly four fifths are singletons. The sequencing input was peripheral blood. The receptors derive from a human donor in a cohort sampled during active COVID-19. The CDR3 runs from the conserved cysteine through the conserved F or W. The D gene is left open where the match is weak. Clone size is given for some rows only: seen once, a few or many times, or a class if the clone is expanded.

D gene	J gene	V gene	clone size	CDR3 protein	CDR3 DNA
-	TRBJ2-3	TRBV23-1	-	CASSQEGLLTDTQYF	TGCGCCAGCAGTCAAGAGGGTCTCCTCACAGATACGCAGTATTTT
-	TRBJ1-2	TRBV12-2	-	CASRLRRRAKDGYTF	TGTGCAAGTCGCTTACGGAGGAGGGCTAAGGATGGCTACACCTTC
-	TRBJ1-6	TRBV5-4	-	CASSPRGGDSPLHF	TGTGCCAGCAGCCCCCGGGGGGGGGATTCACCCCTCCACTTT
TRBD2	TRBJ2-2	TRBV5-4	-	CASSDPTSGGLNTGELFF	TGTGCCAGCAGCGACCCGACTAGCGGGGGGTTGAACACCGGGGAGCTGTTTTTT
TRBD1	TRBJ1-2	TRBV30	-	CAWSVDRGKAGYTF	TGTGCCTGGAGTGTAGACAGGGGGAAGGCTGGCTACACCTTC
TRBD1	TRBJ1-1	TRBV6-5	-	CASSWMTGRIEAFF	TGTGCCAGCAGTTGGATGACAGGGAGGATTGAAGCTTTCTTT
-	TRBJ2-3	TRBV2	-	CASSREILSTDTQYF	TGTGCCAGCAGTCGGGAAATCCTTTCCACAGATACGCAGTATTTT
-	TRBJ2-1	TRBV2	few	CASSVVRQNEQFF	TGTGCCAGCAGTGTGGTCAGACAGAATGAGCAGTTCTTC
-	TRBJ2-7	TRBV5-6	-	CASSLGWLDEQYF	TGTGCCAGCTCCTTGGGTTGGCTGGACGAGCAGTACTTC
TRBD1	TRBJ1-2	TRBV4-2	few	CASSLPTGDQRGYTF	TGTGCCAGCAGCCTTCCAACAGGGGATCAGCGTGGCTACACCTTC
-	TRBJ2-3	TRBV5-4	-	CASSPQNRISTDTQYF	TGTGCCAGCAGCCCACAAAACAGGATTAGCACAGATACGCAGTATTTT
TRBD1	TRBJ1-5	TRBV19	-	CASSYLGQGGNQPQHF	TGTGCCAGTAGTTACCTCGGACAGGGCGGCAATCAGCCCCAGCATTTT
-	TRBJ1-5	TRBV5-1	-	CASSLAGIINQPQHF	TGCGCCAGCAGCTTGGCCGGGATAATCAATCAGCCCCAGCATTTT
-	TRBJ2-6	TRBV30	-	CAWSGWDTSNSGANVLTF	TGTGCCTGGAGTGGCTGGGACACTTCTAACTCTGGGGCCAACGTCCTGACTTTC
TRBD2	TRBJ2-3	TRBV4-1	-	CASSHGTRGHRDTQYF	TGCGCCAGCAGCCACGGGACTAGGGGTCACCGAGATACGCAGTATTTT
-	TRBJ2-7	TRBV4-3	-	CASSQDLALEQYF	TGCGCCAGCAGCCAAGATCTGGCTCTCGAGCAGTACTTC
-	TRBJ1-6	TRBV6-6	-	CASTGSPNSPLHF	TGTGCCAGCACGGGGAGTCCCAATTCACCCCTCCACTTT
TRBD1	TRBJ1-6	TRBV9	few	CASSPGTVNNSPLHF	TGTGCCAGCAGCCCCGGGACAGTAAATAATTCACCCCTCCACTTT
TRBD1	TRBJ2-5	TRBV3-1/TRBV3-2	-	CASSQAGTAQETQYF	TGTGCCAGCAGCCAAGCCGGGACAGCCCAAGAGACCCAGTACTTC
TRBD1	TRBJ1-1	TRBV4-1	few	CASSHPQGARSEAFF	TGCGCCAGCAGCCATCCCCAGGGGGCCCGAAGTGAAGCTTTCTTT
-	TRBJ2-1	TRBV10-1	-	CASSEQGRDEQFF	TGCGCCAGCAGTGAACAGGGCAGGGATGAGCAGTTCTTC
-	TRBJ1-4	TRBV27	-	CASGFVTDEKLFF	TGTGCCAGCGGCTTCGTGACAGATGAAAAACTGTTTTTT
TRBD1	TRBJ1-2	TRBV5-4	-	CASSSRQGRYGYTF	TGTGCCAGCAGCTCCCGACAGGGGCGGTATGGCTACACCTTC
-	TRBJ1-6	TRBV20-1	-	CSATGGEPLHF	TGCAGTGCTACAGGCGGGGAACCCCTCCACTTT
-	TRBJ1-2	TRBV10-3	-	CAIDGGDGYTF	TGTGCCATCGACGGAGGAGATGGCTACACCTTC
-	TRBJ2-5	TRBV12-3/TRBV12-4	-	CASRVQGYETQYF	TGTGCCAGCAGGGTACAGGGCTATGAGACCCAGTACTTC
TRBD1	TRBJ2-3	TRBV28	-	CASSLPTGRVEDTQYF	TGTGCCAGCAGTTTGCCGACAGGGAGAGTAGAAGATACGCAGTATTTT
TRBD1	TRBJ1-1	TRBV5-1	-	CASSLAGQGLNTEAFF	TGCGCCAGCAGCTTGGCGGGACAGGGTTTAAACACTGAAGCTTTCTTT
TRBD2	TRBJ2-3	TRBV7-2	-	CASSFKGRVTQYF	TGTGCCAGCAGCTTTAAGGGGAGGGTAACGCAGTATTTT
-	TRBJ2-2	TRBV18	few	CASSPQQNTGELFF	TGTGCCAGCTCACCGCAACAGAACACCGGGGAGCTGTTTTTT
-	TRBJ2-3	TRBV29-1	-	CSVEKTGTDTQYF	TGCAGCGTTGAGAAGACTGGCACAGATACGCAGTATTTT
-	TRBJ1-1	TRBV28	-	CASSWGHGRVWTEAFF	TGTGCCAGCAGTTGGGGGCATGGGCGGGTTTGGACTGAAGCTTTCTTT
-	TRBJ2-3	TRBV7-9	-	CASSSLTDTQYF	TGTGCCAGCAGCTCCTTGACAGATACGCAGTATTTT
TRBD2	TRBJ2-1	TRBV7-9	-	CASSSGGDEQFF	TGTGCCAGCAGTTCCGGGGGGGATGAGCAGTTCTTC
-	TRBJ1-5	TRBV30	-	CAWSDRSSAQHF	TGTGCCTGGAGTGATAGGTCTAGCGCCCAGCATTTT
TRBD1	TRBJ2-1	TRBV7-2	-	CASSLGQSGELQFF	TGTGCCAGCAGCTTGGGACAGTCTGGTGAGCTACAGTTCTTC
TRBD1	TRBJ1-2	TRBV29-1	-	CSVREGQVGYTF	TGCAGCGTCCGTGAAGGACAGGTTGGCTACACCTTC
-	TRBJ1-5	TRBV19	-	CASSIGFDTYVYSNQPQHF	TGTGCCAGTAGTATTGGGTTCGACACATACGTCTATAGCAATCAGCCCCAGCATTTT
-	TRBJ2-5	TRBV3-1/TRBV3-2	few	CASSQGFELYETQYF	TGTGCCAGCAGCCAAGGCTTTGAGTTGTACGAGACCCAGTACTTC
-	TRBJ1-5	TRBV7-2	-	CASSFFGGNQPQHF	TGTGCCAGCAGCTTCTTCGGAGGGAATCAGCCCCAGCATTTT